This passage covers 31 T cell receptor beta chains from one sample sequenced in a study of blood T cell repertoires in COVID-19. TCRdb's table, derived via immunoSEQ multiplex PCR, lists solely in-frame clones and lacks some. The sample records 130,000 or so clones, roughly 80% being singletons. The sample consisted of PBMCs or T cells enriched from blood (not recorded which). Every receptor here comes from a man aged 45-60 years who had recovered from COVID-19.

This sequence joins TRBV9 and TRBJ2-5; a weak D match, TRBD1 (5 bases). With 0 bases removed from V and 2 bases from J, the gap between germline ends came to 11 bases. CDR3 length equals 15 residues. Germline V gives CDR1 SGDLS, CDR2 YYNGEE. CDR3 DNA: TGTGCCAGCAGCGTAGTCGGACAACGTCAAGAGACCCAGTACTTC. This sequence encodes CASSVVGQRQETQYF.

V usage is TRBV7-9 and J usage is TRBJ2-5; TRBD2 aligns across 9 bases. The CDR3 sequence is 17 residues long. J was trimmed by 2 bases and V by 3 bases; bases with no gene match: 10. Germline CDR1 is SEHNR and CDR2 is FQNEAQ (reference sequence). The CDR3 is CASSLGSGGTVQETQYF. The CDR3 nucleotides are TGTGCCAGCAGCTTGGGAAGCGGGGGGACCGTACAAGAGACCCAGTACTTC.

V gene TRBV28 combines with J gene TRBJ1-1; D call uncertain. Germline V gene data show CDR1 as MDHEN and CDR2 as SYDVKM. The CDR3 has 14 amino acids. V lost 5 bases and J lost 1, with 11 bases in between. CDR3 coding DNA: TGTGCCAGCAGTAGAACCGCGCCGAACACTGAAGCTTTCTTT. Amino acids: CASSRTAPNTEAFF.

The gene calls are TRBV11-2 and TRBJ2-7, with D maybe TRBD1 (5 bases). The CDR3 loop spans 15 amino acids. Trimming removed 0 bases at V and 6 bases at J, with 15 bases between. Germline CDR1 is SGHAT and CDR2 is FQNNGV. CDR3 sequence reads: CASSLDQGTPLEQYF. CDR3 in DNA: TGTGCCAGCAGCTTAGATCAGGGAACCCCTCTCGAGCAGTACTTC.

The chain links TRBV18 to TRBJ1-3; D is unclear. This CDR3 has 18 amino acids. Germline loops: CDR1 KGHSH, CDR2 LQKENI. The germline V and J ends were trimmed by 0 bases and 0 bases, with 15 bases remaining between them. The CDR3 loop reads CASSPPSVTAVSGNTIYF. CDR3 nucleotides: TGTGCCAGCTCACCACCGAGTGTTACAGCTGTCTCTGGAAACACCATATATTTT.

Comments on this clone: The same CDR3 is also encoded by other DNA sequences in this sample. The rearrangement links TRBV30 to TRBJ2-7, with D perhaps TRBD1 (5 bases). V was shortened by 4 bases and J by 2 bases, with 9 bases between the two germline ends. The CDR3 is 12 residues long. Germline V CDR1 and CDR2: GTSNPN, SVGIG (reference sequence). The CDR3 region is CAWKQGTYEQYF. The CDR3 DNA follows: TGTGCCTGGAAGCAGGGAACCTACGAGCAGTACTTC.

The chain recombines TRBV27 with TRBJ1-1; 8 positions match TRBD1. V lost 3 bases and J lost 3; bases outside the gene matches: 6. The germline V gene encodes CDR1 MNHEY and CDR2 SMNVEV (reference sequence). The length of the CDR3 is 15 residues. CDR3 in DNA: TGTGCCAGCAGTTTGGCCAGACAGGGGTACACTGAAGCTTTCTTT. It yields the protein CASSLARQGYTEAFF.

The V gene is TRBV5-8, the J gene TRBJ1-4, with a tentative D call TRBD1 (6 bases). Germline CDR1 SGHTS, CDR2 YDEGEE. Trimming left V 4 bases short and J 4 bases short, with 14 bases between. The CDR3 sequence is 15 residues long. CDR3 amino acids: CASSLGQRDNEKLFF. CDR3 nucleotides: TGTGCCAGCAGCCTAGGACAGCGGGATAATGAAAAACTGTTTTTT.

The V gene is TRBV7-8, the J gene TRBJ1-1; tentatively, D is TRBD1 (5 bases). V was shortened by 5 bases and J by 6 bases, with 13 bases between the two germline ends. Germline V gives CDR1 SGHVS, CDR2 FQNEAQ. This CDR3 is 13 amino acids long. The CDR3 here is CASSPNPGAEAFF. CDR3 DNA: TGTGCCAGCAGCCCGAACCCGGGGGCTGAAGCTTTCTTT.

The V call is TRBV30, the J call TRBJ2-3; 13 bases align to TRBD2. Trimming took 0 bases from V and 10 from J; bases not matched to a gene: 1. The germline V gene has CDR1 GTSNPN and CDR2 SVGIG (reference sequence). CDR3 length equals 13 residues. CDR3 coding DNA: TGTGCCTGGAGTGTACTAGCGGGGGGGTCGCAGTATTTT. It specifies CAWSVLAGGSQYF.

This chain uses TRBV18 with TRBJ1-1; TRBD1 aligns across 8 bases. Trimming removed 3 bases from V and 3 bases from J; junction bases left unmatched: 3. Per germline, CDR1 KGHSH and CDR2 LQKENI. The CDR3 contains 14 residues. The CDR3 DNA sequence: TGTGCCAGCTCACCGCAGGGGGCAGACACTGAAGCTTTCTTT. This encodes CASSPQGADTEAFF.

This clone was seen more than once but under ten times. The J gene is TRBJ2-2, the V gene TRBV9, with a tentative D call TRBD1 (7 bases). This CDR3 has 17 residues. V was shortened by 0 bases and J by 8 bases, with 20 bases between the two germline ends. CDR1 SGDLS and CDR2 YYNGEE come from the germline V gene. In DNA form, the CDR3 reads TGTGCCAGCAGCGTAGTTCCCGCAGGGGGGTCGATAGGGGAGCTGTTTTTT. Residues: CASSVVPAGGSIGELFF.

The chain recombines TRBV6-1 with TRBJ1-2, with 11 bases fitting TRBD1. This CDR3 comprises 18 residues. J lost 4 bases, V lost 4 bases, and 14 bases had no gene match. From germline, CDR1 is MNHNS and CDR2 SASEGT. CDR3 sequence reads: CASSVTTFGTGGSYGYTF. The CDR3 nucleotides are TGTGCCAGCAGTGTCACGACTTTCGGGACAGGGGGTTCCTATGGCTACACCTTC.

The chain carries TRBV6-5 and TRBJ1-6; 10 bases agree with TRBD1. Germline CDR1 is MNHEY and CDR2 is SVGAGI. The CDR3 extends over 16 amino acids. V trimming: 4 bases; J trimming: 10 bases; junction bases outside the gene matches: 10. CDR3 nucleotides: TGTGCCAGCAGTTCCGCTTTCGGACAGGGGGGATCACCCCTCCACTTT. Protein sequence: CASSSAFGQGGSPLHF.

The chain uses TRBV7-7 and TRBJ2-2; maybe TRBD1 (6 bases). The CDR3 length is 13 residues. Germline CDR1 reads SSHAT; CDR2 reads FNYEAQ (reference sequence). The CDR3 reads CASTGSGTGELFF. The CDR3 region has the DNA TGTGCGAGTACAGGGTCGGGCACCGGGGAGCTGTTTTTT.

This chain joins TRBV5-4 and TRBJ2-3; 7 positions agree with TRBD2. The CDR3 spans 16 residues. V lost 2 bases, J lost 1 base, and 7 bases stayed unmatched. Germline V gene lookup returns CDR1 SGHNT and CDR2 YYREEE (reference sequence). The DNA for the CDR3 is TGTGCCAGCAGCTTTTTCGGGAGGCTCGGCACAGATACGCAGTATTTT. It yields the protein CASSFFGRLGTDTQYF.

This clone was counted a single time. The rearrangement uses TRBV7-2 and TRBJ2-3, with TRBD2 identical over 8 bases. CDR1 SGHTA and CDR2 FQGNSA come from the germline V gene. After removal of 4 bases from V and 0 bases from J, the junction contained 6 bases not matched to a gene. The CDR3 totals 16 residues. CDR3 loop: CASSSVAGTSTDTQYF. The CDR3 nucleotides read TGTGCCAGCAGCTCAGTAGCGGGGACTAGCACAGATACGCAGTATTTT.

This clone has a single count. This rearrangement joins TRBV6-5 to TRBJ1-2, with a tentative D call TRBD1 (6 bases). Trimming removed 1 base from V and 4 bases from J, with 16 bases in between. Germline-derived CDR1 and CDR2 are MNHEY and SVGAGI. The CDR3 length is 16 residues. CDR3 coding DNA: TGTGCCAGCAGTTACTACTACAGGGATCCGTCCTATGGCTACACCTTC. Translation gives CASSYYYRDPSYGYTF.

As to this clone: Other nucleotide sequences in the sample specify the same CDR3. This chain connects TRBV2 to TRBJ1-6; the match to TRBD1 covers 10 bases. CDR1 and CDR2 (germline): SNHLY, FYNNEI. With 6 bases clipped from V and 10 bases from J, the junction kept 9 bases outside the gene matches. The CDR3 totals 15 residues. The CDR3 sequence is CASRDYRDRGSPLHF. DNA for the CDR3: TGTGCCAGCAGGGACTACCGGGACAGGGGCTCACCCCTCCACTTT.

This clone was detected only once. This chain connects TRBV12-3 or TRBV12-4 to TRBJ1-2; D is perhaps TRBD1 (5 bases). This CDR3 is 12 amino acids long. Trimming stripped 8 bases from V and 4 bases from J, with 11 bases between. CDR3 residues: CASLGGSYGYTF. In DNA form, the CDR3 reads TGTGCCAGCCTGGGGGGAAGCTATGGCTACACCTTC.

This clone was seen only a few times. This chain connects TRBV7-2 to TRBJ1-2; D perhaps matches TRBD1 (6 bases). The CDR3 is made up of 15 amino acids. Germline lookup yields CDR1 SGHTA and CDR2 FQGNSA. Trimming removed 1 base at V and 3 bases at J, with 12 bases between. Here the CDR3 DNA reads TGTGCCAGCAGCTTAGAACTAGGGGGTGACTATGGCTACACCTTC. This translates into CASSLELGGDYGYTF.

Written as DNA, the CDR3 is TGCGCCAGCAGCCAAGATGAGGGGGGGCTCATCCCCTACGAGCAGTACTTC. This translates into CASSQDEGGLIPYEQYF. V and J are TRBV4-3 and TRBJ2-7; maybe TRBD2 (7 bases). Germline values: CDR1 LGHNA, CDR2 YSLEER. This CDR3 contains 17 residues. Trimming removed 0 bases at V and 2 bases at J, with 17 bases between.

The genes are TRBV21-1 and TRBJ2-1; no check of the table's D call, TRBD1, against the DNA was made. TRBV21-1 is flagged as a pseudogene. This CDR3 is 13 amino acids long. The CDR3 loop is CAAGGQGYNEQFF. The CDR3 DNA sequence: TGTGCCGCGGGGGGACAGGGATACAATGAGCAGTTCTTC.

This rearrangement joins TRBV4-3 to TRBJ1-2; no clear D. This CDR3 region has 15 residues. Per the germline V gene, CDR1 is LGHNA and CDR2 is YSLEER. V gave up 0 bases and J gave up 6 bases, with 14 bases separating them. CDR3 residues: CASSQEMSGLDGYTF. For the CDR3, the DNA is TGCGCCAGCAGCCAAGAGATGTCTGGGCTGGATGGCTACACCTTC.

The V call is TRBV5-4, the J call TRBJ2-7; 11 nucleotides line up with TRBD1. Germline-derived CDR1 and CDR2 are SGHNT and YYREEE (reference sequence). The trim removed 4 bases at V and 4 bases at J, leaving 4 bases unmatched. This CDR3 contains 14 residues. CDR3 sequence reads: CASSTGTGGYEQYF. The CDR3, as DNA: TGTGCCAGCAGCACTGGGACAGGGGGGTACGAGCAGTACTTC.

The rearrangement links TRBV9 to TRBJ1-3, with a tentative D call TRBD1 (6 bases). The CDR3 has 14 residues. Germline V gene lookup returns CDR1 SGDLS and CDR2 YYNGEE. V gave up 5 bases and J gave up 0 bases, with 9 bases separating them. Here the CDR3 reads CASRAQGSGNTIYF. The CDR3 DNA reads TGTGCCAGCAGGGCACAGGGCTCTGGAAACACCATATATTTT.

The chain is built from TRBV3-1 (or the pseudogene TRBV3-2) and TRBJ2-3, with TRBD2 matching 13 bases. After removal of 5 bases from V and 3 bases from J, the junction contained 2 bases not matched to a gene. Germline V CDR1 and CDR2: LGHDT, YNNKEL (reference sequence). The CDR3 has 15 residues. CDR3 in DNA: TGTGCCAGCAGCACGACTAGCGGGGGGACAGATACGCAGTATTTT. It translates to CASSTTSGGTDTQYF.

The CDR3 spells CASSLEGGRGVTQYF. CDR3 coding DNA: TGTGCCAGCAGCTTAGAAGGTGGGCGGGGCGTGACCCAGTACTTC. The chain links TRBV7-2 to TRBJ2-5, with D perhaps TRBD2 (6 bases). Looked up from germline, CDR1 is SGHTA and CDR2 is FQGNSA. V was pared by 1 base and J by 7 bases, with 16 bases between. The CDR3 runs to 15 residues.

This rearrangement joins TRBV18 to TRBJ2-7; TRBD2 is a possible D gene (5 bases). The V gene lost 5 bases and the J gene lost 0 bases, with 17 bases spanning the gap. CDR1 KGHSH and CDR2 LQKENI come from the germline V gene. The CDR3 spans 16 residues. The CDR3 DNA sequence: TGTGCCAGCTCAGCAGTTGAGACGGGATTCTCCTACGAGCAGTACTTC. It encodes CASSAVETGFSYEQYF.

The chain's CDR3 is CASSRSGGNSYEQYF. In DNA, the CDR3 is TGTGCCAGCAGCCGGAGCGGGGGGAACTCCTACGAGCAGTACTTC. J is TRBJ2-7 and V is TRBV5-4; 9 bases are a match to TRBD2. J lost 0 bases, V lost 4 bases, and 5 bases had no gene match. The CDR3 loop spans 15 amino acids. Germline-derived CDR1 and CDR2 are SGHNT and YYREEE (reference sequence).

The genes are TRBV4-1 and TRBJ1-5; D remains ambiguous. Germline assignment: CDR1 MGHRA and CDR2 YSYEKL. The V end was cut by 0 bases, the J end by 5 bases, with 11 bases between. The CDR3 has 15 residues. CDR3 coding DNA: TGCGCCAGCAGCCAAGAAGTCACGGGTGATCAGCCCCAGCATTTT. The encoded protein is CASSQEVTGDQPQHF.